The 28 T cell receptor beta chains listed next were all sequenced from one sample in a study of blood T cells in healthy people across ages (dated by TCRdb to between 2015 and 2017). Library generation was performed with 5' RACE. Instrument on record: Illumina HiSeq 2500. A second PCR of roughly 7 to 11 cycles was performed with a sample-barcoded 5' primer and a J-beta primer mix. Using fastp trimming at Q25 and MiXCR clonotype assembly, TCRdb reanalyzed the public sequencing data and kept in-frame beta chains. Every distinct CDR3 protein forms one entry, paired with its most common genes and DNA. This sample comprises approximately 800,000 distinct CDR3 sequences, about 62% of them detected only once. Clones ranked in the top ten supply roughly 22% of the sample. The sample was blood. The receptors were gathered from a man between 25 and 39 years old in good health.

The chain joins TRBV14 to TRBJ2-1; no clear D gene. Germline assignment: CDR1 SGHDN and CDR2 FVKESK. The CDR3 runs 15 residues. V lost 6 bases to trimming and J lost 0 bases, with 12 bases between them. In nucleotides, the CDR3 is TGTGCCAGCAGTATGATCAGAAACTCCTACAATGAGCAGTTCTTC. This encodes CASSMIRNSYNEQFF.

This chain connects TRBV7-2 to TRBJ2-5, with D tentatively TRBD2 (5 bases). The germline V gene encodes CDR1 SGHTA and CDR2 FQGNSA. V was cut by 1 base and J by 3 bases, with 9 bases left in between. This CDR3 has 14 residues. The DNA for the CDR3 is TGTGCCAGCAGCTTAGTTTGGGGAGAAGAGACCCAGTACTTC. Translating it yields CASSLVWGEETQYF.

The chain has TRBV7-2 and TRBJ1-5, with D hard to call. V lost 5 bases to trimming and J lost 7 bases, with 15 bases between them. In germline, CDR1 is SGHTA, CDR2 FQGNSA. This CDR3 is 14 amino acids long. For the CDR3, the DNA is TGTGCCAGCAGCCCTGACTCCTCGGTGCAGCCCCAGCATTTT. It is translated as CASSPDSSVQPQHF.

This clonotype was counted once. This chain joins TRBV29-1 and TRBJ1-1, with 8 bases lining up with TRBD1. The CDR3 length is 13 residues. Germline CDR1 and CDR2: SQVTM and ANQGSEA. Trimming cost V 7 bases and J 1 base; bases outside gene matches: 5. The CDR3 loop reads CSEGGQGNTEAFF. The CDR3 DNA reads TGCAGCGAAGGTGGACAGGGGAACACTGAAGCTTTCTTT.

The V call is TRBV12-3 or TRBV12-4, the J call TRBJ1-6; D unclear. Trimming took off 6 bases at V and 11 bases at J, with 11 bases between the two ends. This CDR3 contains 12 residues. The CDR3 region is CASSPSGAPLHF. The CDR3 DNA reads TGTGCCAGCAGCCCCAGTGGGGCACCCCTCCACTTT.

Turning to this clonotype: This may stem from a read error, because a much larger clone lies one nucleotide away. The chain recombines TRBV2 with TRBJ2-6; a possible D gene is TRBD1 (5 bases). CDR1 is SNHLY and CDR2 is FYNNEI in the germline V gene. The CDR3 totals 13 residues. CDR3 coding DNA: TGTGCCAGCAGACCTTCTGGGGCCAGCGTCCTGACTTTC. Amino acids: CASRPSGASVLTF.

This chain uses TRBV6-5 with TRBJ1-2; TRBD1 matches at 9 bases. Germline V lookup: CDR1 MNHEY, CDR2 SVGAGI. This CDR3 comprises 16 residues. J was trimmed by 4 bases and V by 2 bases; bases with no gene match: 8. The CDR3 sequence is CASSYARGQGIYGYTF. CDR3 DNA: TGTGCCAGCAGTTACGCAAGGGGACAGGGCATCTATGGCTACACCTTC.

The genes are TRBV5-6 and TRBJ2-7; unclear D gene. V was cut by 4 bases and J by 5 bases, with 25 bases left in between. Germline CDR1 and CDR2: SGHDT and YYEEEE. This CDR3 is 17 amino acids long. CDR3 bases: TGTGCCAGCAGCGCCCTACGGTCGGGTCCCAACCTTGACGAGCAGTACTTC. Translation: CASSALRSGPNLDEQYF.

This clonotype was detected only a few times. A much larger clone is a single base away; this may be a read error. V is TRBV7-9 and J is TRBJ2-4, with D unclear. The J call is doubtful: the DNA matches TRBJ2-5 better. This CDR3 region has 11 residues. Per the germline V gene, CDR1 is SEHNR and CDR2 is FQNEAQ (reference sequence). CDR3 protein: CASTQQETQYF. In DNA form, the CDR3 reads TGTGCCAGCACCCAACAAGAGACCCAGTACTTC.

The gene calls are TRBV6-5 and TRBJ2-5; D tentatively reads TRBD1 or TRBD2 (6 bases each). Trimming took 0 bases from V and 5 from J, leaving 22 bases between them. The CDR3 sequence is 18 residues long. Germline assignment: CDR1 MNHEY and CDR2 SVGAGI. This CDR3 is CASSYSMFLVRGPETQYF. CDR3 coding DNA: TGTGCCAGCAGTTACTCGATGTTTCTGGTCCGGGGGCCGGAGACCCAGTACTTC.

The CDR3 reads CASSFTRLAGGQETQYF. The CDR3 DNA reads as TGTGCCAGCAGTTTCACCCGACTAGCGGGGGGACAAGAGACCCAGTACTTC. V usage is TRBV6-2 or TRBV6-3 and J usage is TRBJ2-5; 13 bases are shared with TRBD2. The J segment lost 2 bases and the V segment lost 4 bases, leaving 7 bases of the junction unmatched. Germline CDR1 is MNHEY and CDR2 is SVGEGT. The CDR3 contains 17 residues.

The chain is built from TRBV7-2 and TRBJ2-5, with D tentatively TRBD1 (6 bases). Trimming removed 5 bases from V and 2 bases from J, with 15 bases in between. The germline CDR1 and CDR2 sequences are SGHTA and FQGNSA. The CDR3 covers 15 residues. The CDR3 is CASSPAGTNQETQYF. The CDR3, as DNA: TGTGCCAGCAGCCCAGCCGGGACAAATCAAGAGACCCAGTACTTC.

This clonotype was observed once. The V gene is TRBV7-3, the J gene TRBJ2-5, with 8 bases aligning to TRBD2. The J call could be wrong; TRBJ2-7 is a better fit for the DNA end. This CDR3 has 14 amino acids. The germline gives CDR1 SGHTA, CDR2 FQGTGA. CDR3 residues: CASSARASGGEQYF. The CDR3, as DNA: TGTGCCAGCAGCGCCCGGGCGAGCGGGGGCGAGCAGTACTTC.

This clonotype was observed once. The rearrangement uses TRBV6-2 or TRBV6-3 and TRBJ2-1; 12 nucleotides align to TRBD1. The CDR3 runs 16 residues. V lost 6 bases, J lost 4 bases, and 7 bases stayed unmatched. The germline V gene has CDR1 MNHEY and CDR2 SVGEGT. In DNA form, the CDR3 reads TGTGCCAGCAGCCGCGGGACAGGGGGCTGGTACAATGAGCAGTTCTTC. Translation gives CASSRGTGGWYNEQFF.

The chain is built from TRBV3-1 and TRBJ2-5; D may be TRBD2 (5 bases). V dropped 7 bases and J dropped 5 bases, with 17 bases sitting between them. The CDR3 has 14 amino acids. Looked up from germline, CDR1 is LGHDT and CDR2 is YNNKEL (reference sequence). This CDR3 is CASTPGNRGETQYF. The CDR3 nucleotides read TGTGCCAGCACCCCGGGAAACCGAGGGGAGACCCAGTACTTC.

This clonotype was picked up one time. V usage is TRBV27 and J usage is TRBJ1-1; D unresolved. V lost 2 bases to trimming and J lost 3 bases, with 10 bases between them. CDR1 is MNHEY and CDR2 is SMNVEV in the germline V gene (reference sequence). The CDR3 loop spans 14 amino acids. This chain's CDR3 is CASSLGSVDTEAFF. The CDR3 DNA reads as TGTGCCAGCAGTTTAGGGAGTGTGGACACTGAAGCTTTCTTT.

The rearrangement joins TRBV20-1 to TRBJ1-5, with D hard to call. Germline V gene sequence: CDR1 DFQATT, CDR2 SNEGSKA (reference sequence). The CDR3 runs 11 residues. The V end lost 6 bases, the J end lost 15 bases, and 18 bases lay between the germline ends. CDR3 sequence reads: CSATIDQVRHF. CDR3 coding DNA: TGCAGTGCCACAATCGACCAGGTGCGGCATTTT.

To note about this clonotype: A read error may account for a junction end that differs from germline. The gene calls are TRBV18 and TRBJ1-1; 8 bases align to TRBD1. Germline V gives CDR1 KGHSH, CDR2 LQKENI. The CDR3 loop spans 15 amino acids. CDR3 bases: TGTGCCAGCTCCCCACTAGGACAGGGCCAGGTTGAAGCTTTCTTT. Amino acids: CASSPLGQGQVEAFF.

The chain combines TRBV29-1 with TRBJ2-1, with a weak D call TRBD1 (6 bases). The CDR3 runs 11 residues. The V and J ends lost 6 bases and 7 bases respectively, with 10 bases between them. Germline V lookup: CDR1 SQVTM, CDR2 ANQGSEA. The CDR3 bases are TGCAGCGTCAAGGGGGAAAATGAGCAGTTCTTC. It translates to CSVKGENEQFF.

This clonotype was counted a single time. This sequence joins TRBV27 and TRBJ2-5; 10 bases align to TRBD2. There are 15 residues in the CDR3. Germline loops: CDR1 MNHEY, CDR2 SMNVEV (reference sequence). Trimming at V came to 7 bases and at J to 4 bases, leaving 9 bases not matched to a gene. The CDR3 spells CASNPAGGPIETQYF. The CDR3 DNA reads TGTGCCAGCAACCCAGCGGGGGGGCCTATAGAGACCCAGTACTTC.

V and J are TRBV7-2 and TRBJ2-5; possible D gene TRBD2, 5 bases. Trimming stripped 3 bases from V and 5 bases from J, with 22 bases between. Germline assignment: CDR1 SGHTA and CDR2 FQGNSA. The CDR3 is 17 amino acids. The CDR3 DNA is TGTGCCAGCAGCTTGCTCTCCGGGGTTCAGATGCTGGAGACCCAGTACTTC. Translated: CASSLLSGVQMLETQYF. Together with reference TRBV7-2 and TRBJ2-5, the CDR3 gives the full variable domain: GAGVSQSPSNKVTEKGKDVELRCDPISGHTALYWYRQSLGQGLEFLIYFQGNSAPDKSGLPSDRFSAERTGGSVSTLTIQRTQQEDSAVYLCASSLLSGVQMLETQYFGPGTRLLVL.

V usage is TRBV7-9 and J usage is TRBJ2-3; no clear D. The CDR3 loop spans 13 amino acids. Per the germline V gene, CDR1 is SEHNR and CDR2 is FQNEAQ (reference sequence). Trimming removed 0 bases from V and 6 bases from J, with 7 bases in between. The CDR3 reads CASSLAFPDTQYF. DNA of the CDR3: TGTGCCAGCAGCTTAGCTTTTCCCGATACGCAGTATTTT.

Turning to this clonotype: A much larger clone differs from this one at a single base, so this may be a read error. The chain couples TRBV10-3 to TRBJ1-2, with TRBD1 identical over 9 bases. The CDR3 sequence is 16 residues long. The germline gives CDR1 ENHRY, CDR2 SYGVKD. Trimming at V came to 2 bases and at J to 4 bases, leaving 8 bases not matched to a gene. The CDR3: CAISEGSGTGRYGYTF. The CDR3 coding sequence is TGTGCCATCAGTGAGGGATCTGGGACAGGGCGCTATGGCTACACCTTC.

This clonotype was seen only a few times. The V gene is TRBV7-9, the J gene TRBJ2-1; 13 bases are shared with TRBD2. The CDR3 is made up of 17 amino acids. Germline CDR1 and CDR2: SEHNR and FQNEAQ (reference sequence). The V segment lost 5 bases and the J segment 6 bases; nucleotides outside the gene matches: 10. The CDR3 DNA follows: TGTGCCAGCAGCGCCCTTTCGGGACTAGCGGGAATCAATGAGCAGTTCTTC. It codes for CASSALSGLAGINEQFF.

This clonotype was found a few times. The gene calls are TRBV5-1 and TRBJ2-2; D remains ambiguous. The CDR3 length is 14 residues. V gave up 4 bases and J gave up 0 bases, with 7 bases separating them. Germline V lookup: CDR1 SGHRS, CDR2 YFSETQ. The CDR3 protein is CASSASTNTGELFF. Written as DNA, the CDR3 is TGCGCCAGCAGCGCTTCAACGAACACCGGGGAGCTGTTTTTT.

CDR3 bases: TGTGCCAGCCCCAAAGGTTCGGCTACCCCCTATGAAAAACTGTTTTTT. Residues: CASPKGSATPYEKLFF. The J gene is TRBJ1-4, the V gene TRBV21-1; the D call TRBD1 from the table was never checked on the DNA. TRBV21-1 constitutes a pseudogene. There are 16 residues in the CDR3.

Only a few counts were recorded for this clonotype. V usage is TRBV7-2 and J usage is TRBJ2-1, with D perhaps being TRBD1 or TRBD2 (5 bases each). The germline V gene encodes CDR1 SGHTA and CDR2 FQGNSA. V gave up 2 bases and J gave up 8 bases, with 25 bases separating them. This CDR3 has 18 amino acids. The CDR3 DNA reads as TGTGCCAGCAGCTTAATCAAACGGGACCCCAAATTGTGGGATGAGCAGTTCTTC. It translates to CASSLIKRDPKLWDEQFF.

The V call is TRBV25-1, the J call TRBJ2-4; 10 nucleotides line up with TRBD2. Gene TRBJ2-7 matches the end of the DNA better, so the J call may be wrong. The CDR3 runs to 14 residues. CDR1 and CDR2 from the germline V gene are MGHDK and SYGVNS. CDR3 region: CASSRSGGANEQYF. In DNA form, the CDR3 reads TGTGCCAGCAGCCGGAGCGGGGGGGCCAACGAGCAGTACTTC.